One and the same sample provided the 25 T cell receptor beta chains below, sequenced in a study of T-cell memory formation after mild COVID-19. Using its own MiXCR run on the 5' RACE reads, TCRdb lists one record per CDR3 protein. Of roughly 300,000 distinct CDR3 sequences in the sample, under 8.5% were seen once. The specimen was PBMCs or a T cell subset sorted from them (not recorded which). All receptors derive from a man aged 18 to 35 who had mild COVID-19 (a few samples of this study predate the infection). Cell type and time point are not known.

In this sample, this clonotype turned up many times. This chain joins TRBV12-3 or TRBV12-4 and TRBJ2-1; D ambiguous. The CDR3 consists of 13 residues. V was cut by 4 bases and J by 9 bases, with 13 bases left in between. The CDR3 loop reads CASSSGPSSEQFF. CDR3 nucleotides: TGTGCCAGCAGTTCCGGACCGTCAAGTGAGCAGTTCTTC.

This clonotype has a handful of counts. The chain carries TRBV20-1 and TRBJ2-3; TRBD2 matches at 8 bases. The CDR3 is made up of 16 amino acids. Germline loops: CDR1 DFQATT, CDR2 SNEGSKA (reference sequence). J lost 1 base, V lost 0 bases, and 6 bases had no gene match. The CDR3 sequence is CSARDLSGGGTDTQYF. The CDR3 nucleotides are TGCAGTGCTAGAGATCTTTCCGGGGGGGGCACAGATACGCAGTATTTT.

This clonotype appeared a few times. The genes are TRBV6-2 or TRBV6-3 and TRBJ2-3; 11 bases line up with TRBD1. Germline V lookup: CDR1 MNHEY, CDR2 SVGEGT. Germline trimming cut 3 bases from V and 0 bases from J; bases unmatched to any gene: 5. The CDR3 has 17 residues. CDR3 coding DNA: TGTGCCAGCAGTTATCGGACAGGGGGCCTTAGCACAGATACGCAGTATTTT. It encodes CASSYRTGGLSTDTQYF.

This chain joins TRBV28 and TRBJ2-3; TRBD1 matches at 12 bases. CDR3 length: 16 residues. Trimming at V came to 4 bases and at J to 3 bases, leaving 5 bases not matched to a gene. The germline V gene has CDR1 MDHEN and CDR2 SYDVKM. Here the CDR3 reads CASSSPGQGATDTQYF. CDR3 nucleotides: TGTGCCAGCAGTTCTCCGGGACAGGGGGCGACAGATACGCAGTATTTT.

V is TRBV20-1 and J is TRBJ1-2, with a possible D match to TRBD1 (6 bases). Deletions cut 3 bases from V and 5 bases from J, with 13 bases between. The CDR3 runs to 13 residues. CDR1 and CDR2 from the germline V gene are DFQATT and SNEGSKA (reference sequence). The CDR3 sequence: CSASSGAQYGYTF. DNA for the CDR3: TGCAGTGCTAGTTCGGGGGCCCAATATGGCTACACCTTC.

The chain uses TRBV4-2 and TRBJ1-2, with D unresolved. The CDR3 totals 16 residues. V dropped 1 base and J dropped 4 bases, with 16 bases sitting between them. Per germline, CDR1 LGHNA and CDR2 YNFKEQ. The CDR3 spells CASSQVSSPEGYGYTF. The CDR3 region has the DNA TGTGCCAGCAGCCAAGTTTCGTCTCCCGAGGGCTATGGCTACACCTTC.

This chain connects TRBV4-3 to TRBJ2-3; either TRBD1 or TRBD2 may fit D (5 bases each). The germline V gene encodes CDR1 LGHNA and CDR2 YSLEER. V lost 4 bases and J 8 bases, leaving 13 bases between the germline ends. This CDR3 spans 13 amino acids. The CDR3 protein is CASSPRLGVTQYF. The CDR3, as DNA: TGCGCCAGCAGCCCCAGGTTGGGGGTTACGCAGTATTTT.

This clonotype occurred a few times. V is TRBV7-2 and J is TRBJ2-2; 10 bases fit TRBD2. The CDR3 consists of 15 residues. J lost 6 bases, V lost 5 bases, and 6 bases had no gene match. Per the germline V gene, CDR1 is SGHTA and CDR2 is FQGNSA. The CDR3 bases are TGTGCCAGCAGCCGGACTAGCGGCGTACCCGGGGAGCTGTTTTTT. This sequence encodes CASSRTSGVPGELFF.

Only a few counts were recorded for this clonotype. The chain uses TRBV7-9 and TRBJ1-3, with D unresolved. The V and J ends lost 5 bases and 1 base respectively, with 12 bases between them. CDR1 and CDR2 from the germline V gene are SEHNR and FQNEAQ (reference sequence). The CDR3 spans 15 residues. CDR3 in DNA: TGTGCCAGCAGCACTTCATGGGAGTCTGGAAACACCATATATTTT. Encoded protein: CASSTSWESGNTIYF.

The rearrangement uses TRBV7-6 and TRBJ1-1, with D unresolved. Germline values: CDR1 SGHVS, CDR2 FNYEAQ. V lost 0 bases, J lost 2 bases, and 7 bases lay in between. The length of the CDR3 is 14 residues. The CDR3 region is CASSLAAVNTEAFF. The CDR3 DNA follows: TGTGCCAGCAGCTTAGCCGCGGTTAACACTGAAGCTTTCTTT.

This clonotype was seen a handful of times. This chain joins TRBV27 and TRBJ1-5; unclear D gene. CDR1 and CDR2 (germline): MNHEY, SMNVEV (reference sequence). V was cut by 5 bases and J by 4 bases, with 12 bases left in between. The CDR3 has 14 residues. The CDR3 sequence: CASSPTTGNQPQHF. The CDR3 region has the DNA TGTGCCAGCAGTCCGACAACCGGGAATCAGCCCCAGCATTTT.

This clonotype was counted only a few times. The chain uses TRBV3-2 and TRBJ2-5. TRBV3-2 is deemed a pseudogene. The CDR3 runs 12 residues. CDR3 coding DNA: TGTGCCAGCAGCCAAGCTCCAGAGACCCAGTACTTC. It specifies CASSQAPETQYF.

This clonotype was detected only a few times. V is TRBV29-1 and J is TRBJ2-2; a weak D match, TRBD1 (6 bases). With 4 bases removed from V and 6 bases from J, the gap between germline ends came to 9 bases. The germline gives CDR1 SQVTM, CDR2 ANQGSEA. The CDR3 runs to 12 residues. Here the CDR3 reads CSVGQGSGELFF. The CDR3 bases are TGCAGCGTTGGCCAGGGGTCCGGGGAGCTGTTTTTT.

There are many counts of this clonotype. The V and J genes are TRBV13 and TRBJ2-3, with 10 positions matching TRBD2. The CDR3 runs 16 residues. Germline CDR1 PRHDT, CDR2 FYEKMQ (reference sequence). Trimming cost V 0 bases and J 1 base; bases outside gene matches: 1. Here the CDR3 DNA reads TGTGCCAGCAGCTTAGGCCTAGCGGGGGGCACAGATACGCAGTATTTT. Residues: CASSLGLAGGTDTQYF.

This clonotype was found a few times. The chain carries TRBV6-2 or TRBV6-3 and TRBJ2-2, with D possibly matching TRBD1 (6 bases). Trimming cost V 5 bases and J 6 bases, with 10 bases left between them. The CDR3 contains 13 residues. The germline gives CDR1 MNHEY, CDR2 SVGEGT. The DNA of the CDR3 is TGTGCCAGCAGTCACAGGGTCTCCGGGGAGCTGTTTTTT. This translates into CASSHRVSGELFF.

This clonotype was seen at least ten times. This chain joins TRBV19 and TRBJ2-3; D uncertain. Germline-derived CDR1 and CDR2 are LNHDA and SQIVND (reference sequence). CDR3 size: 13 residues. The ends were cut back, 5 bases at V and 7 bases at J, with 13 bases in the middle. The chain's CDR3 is CASSPSSENTQYF. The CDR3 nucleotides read TGTGCCAGTAGTCCCTCTTCGGAAAATACGCAGTATTTT.

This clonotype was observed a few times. The CDR3 spells CASRTLPAGGNNEQFF. CDR3 nucleotide sequence: TGTGCCAGCAGGACGCTCCCGGCGGGGGGGAACAATGAGCAGTTCTTC. The chain combines TRBV6-2 or TRBV6-3 with TRBJ2-1; 9 bases map to TRBD2. With V trimmed by 6 bases and J by 5 bases, 11 bases remained unmatched. This CDR3 is built from 16 residues. Germline V gene lookup returns CDR1 MNHEY and CDR2 SVGEGT.

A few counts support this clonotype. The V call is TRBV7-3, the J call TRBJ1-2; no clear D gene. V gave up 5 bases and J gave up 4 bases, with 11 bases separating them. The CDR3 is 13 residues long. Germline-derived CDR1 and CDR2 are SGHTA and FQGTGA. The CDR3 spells CASSPGETYGYTF. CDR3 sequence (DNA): TGTGCCAGCAGCCCTGGCGAGACCTATGGCTACACCTTC.

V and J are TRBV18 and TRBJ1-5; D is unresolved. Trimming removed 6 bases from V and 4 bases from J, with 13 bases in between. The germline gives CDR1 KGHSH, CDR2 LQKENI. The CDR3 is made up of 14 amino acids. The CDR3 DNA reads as TGTGCCAGCTCTTTTCCGGGCCAAAATCAGCCCCAGCATTTT. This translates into CASSFPGQNQPQHF.

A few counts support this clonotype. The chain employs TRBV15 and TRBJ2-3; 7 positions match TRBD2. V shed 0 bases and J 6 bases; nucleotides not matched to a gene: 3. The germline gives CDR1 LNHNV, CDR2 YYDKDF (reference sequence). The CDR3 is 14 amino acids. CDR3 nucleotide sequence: TGTGCCACCAGCAGAGACGGGGAGGGCGATACGCAGTATTTT. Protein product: CATSRDGEGDTQYF.

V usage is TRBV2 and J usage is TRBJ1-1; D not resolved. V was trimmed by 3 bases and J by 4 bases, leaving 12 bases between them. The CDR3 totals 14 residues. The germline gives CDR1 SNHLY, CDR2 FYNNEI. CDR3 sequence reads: CASSESGVGTEAFF. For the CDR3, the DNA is TGTGCCAGCAGTGAGTCCGGGGTCGGCACTGAAGCTTTCTTT.

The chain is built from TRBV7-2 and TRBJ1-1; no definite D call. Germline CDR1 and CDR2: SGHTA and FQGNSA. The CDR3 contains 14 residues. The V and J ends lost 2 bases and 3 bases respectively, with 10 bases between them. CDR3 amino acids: CASSLYGADTEAFF. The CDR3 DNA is TGTGCCAGCAGCTTATACGGCGCCGACACTGAAGCTTTCTTT.

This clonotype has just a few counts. The chain's CDR3 is CASSLETGRPLHF. The CDR3 nucleotides are TGTGCCAGCAGCCTAGAAACAGGACGACCCCTCCACTTT. This chain links TRBV7-2 with TRBJ1-6; D is perhaps TRBD1 (5 bases). This CDR3 comprises 13 residues. The V end lost 5 bases, the J end lost 12 bases, and 14 bases lay between the germline ends. Germline CDR1 SGHTA, CDR2 FQGNSA.

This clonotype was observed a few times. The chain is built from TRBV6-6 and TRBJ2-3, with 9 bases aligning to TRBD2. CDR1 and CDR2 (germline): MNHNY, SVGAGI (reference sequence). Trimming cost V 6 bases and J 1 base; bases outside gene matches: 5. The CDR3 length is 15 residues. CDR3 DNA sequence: TGTGCCAGCAGAGTTAGCGGGGGAGGCACAGATACGCAGTATTTT. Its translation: CASRVSGGGTDTQYF.

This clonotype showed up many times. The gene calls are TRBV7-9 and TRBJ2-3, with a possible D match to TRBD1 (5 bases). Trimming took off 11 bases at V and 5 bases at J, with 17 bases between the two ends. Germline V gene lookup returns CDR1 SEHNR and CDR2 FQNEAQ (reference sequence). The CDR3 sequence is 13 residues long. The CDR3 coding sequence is TGTGCCCAAGATCCAGGGTTGGGAGATACGCAGTATTTT. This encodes CAQDPGLGDTQYF. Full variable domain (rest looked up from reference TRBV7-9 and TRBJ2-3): DTGVSQNPRHKITKRGQNVTFRCDPISEHNRLYWYRQTLGQGPEFLTYFQNEAQLEKSRLLSDRFSAERPKGSFSTLEIQRTEQGDSAMYLCAQDPGLGDTQYFGPGTRLTVL.